This T cell receptor beta chain was profiled in a study of T cell repertoires in cytomegalovirus infection. Study-wide context: CMV infection plus the matching HLA type was flagged by public TCR beta signatures. Study conclusions and caveats: In two of eight donors, the top clonotype was HLA-C-restricted CMV-specific.

Germline CDR1 is MGHRA and CDR2 is YSYEKL. This CDR3 has 14 amino acids. Trimming took 2 bases from V and 10 from J; bases not matched to a gene: 9. A note on this clonotype: What it binds is not known.

Each CDR3 protein gets one entry after TCRdb re-called the reads with MiXCR. The sample lists about a million distinct CDR3 sequences, 31% occurring once. The TCR originated in a human donor in good health (CMV status not recorded). Some clones in this sample may be carry-over from other donors' samples. Source: cultured CD8+ T cells from PBMCs, taken from culture after CMV antigen stimulation. V gene TRBV4-1 combines with J gene TRBJ2-5, with 8 bases fitting TRBD1. CDR3 coding DNA: TGCGCCAGCAGCCAAATCGGACAGGGAAAGATCCAGTACTTC. This translates into CASSQIGQGKIQYF.